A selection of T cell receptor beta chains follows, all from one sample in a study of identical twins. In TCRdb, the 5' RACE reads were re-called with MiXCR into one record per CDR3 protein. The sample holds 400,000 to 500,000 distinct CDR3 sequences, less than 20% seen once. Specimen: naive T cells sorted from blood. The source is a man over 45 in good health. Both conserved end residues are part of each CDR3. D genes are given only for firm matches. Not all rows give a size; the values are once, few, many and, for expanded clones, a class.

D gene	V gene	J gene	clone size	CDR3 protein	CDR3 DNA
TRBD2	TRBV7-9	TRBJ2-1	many	CASPMGGSNEQFF	TGTGCCAGCCCTATGGGAGGGTCCAATGAGCAGTTCTTC
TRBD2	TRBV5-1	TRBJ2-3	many	CASSSGLAGGLSTDTQYF	TGCGCCAGCAGCTCCGGACTAGCGGGGGGCCTTAGCACAGATACGCAGTATTTT
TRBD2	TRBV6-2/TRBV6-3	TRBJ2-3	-	CASSYRVSGRMGNTQYF	TGTGCCAGCAGTTACCGGGTTAGCGGGAGGATGGGTAATACGCAGTATTTT
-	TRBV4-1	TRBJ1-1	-	CASSQGPGRSNTEAFF	TGCGCCAGCAGCCAAGGACCGGGACGGTCGAACACTGAAGCTTTCTTT
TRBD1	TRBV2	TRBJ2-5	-	CATLVGQARSETQYF	TGTGCCACCCTTGTGGGACAGGCCAGGTCAGAGACCCAGTACTTC
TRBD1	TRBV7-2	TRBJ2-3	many	CASSTTGQATTDTQYF	TGTGCCAGCAGCACAACGGGACAGGCAACGACAGATACGCAGTATTTT
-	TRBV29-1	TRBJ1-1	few	CSVQGKNTEAFF	TGCAGCGTTCAGGGAAAAAACACTGAAGCTTTCTTT
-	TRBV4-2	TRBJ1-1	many	CASSQDLAERNTEAFF	TGTGCCAGCAGCCAAGACTTAGCAGAGAGGAACACTGAAGCTTTCTTT
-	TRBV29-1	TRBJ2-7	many	CSVADPDLSYEQYF	TGCAGCGTAGCAGACCCGGACTTATCCTACGAGCAGTACTTC
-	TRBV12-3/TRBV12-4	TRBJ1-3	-	CASSLTGTSSGNTIYF	TGTGCCAGCAGTTTAACAGGGACGAGCTCTGGAAACACCATATATTTT
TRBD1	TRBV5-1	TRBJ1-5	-	CASSLTGTGVQPQHF	TGCGCCAGCAGCCTTACCGGGACAGGGGTTCAGCCCCAGCATTTT
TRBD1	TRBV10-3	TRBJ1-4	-	CATSRDRGTNEKLFF	TGTGCCACCAGCCGGGACAGGGGAACTAATGAAAAACTGTTTTTT
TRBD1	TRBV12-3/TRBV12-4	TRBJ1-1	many	CASSLGGGGEAFF	TGTGCCAGCAGTTTGGGGGGAGGGGGCGAAGCTTTCTTT
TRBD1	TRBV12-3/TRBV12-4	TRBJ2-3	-	CASSSTGTGGDTQYF	TGTGCCAGCAGTTCCACGGGTACAGGGGGAGATACGCAGTATTTT
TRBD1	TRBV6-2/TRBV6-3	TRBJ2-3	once	CASKHLTQGAGTDTQYF	TGTGCCAGCAAACACCTCACACAGGGGGCTGGGACAGATACGCAGTATTTT
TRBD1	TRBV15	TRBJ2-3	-	CATSREFMDRETDTQYF	TGTGCCACCAGCAGAGAATTTATGGACAGGGAAACAGATACGCAGTATTTT
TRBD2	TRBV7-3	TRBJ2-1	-	CASSVGTRFLDEQFF	TGTGCCAGCAGCGTAGGGACTAGATTTCTCGATGAGCAGTTCTTC
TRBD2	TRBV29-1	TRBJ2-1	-	CSVRSAGTSGYNEQFF	TGCAGCGTCCGTTCGGCCGGGACTAGCGGTTACAATGAGCAGTTCTTC
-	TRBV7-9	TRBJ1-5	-	CASSFKVDQPQHF	TGTGCCAGCAGCTTTAAGGTCGATCAGCCCCAGCATTTT
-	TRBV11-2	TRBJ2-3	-	CASSLVWPRGTDTQYF	TGTGCCAGCAGCTTAGTGTGGCCCCGGGGCACAGATACGCAGTATTTT
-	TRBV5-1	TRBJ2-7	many	CASSLTSSYEQYF	TGTGCCAGCAGTTTGACCTCAAGCTACGAGCAGTACTTC
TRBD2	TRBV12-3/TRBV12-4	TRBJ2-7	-	CASSLSVGGVSYEQYF	TGTGCCAGCAGTTTATCAGTGGGGGGGGTATCCTACGAGCAGTACTTC
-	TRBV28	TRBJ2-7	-	CASSLFLEQYF	TGTGCCAGCAGTTTATTCCTAGAGCAGTACTTC
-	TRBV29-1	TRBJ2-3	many	CSVEDSDTDTQYF	TGCAGCGTTGAAGATTCCGACACAGATACGCAGTATTTT
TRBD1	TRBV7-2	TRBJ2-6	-	CASSQRKGTAGANVLTF	TGTGCCAGCAGCCAGCGCAAAGGGACAGCTGGGGCCAACGTCCTGACTTTC
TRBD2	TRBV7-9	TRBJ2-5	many	CASSLVSGRETQYF	TGTGCCAGCAGCTTAGTGAGCGGGAGGGAGACCCAGTACTTC
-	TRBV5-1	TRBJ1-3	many	CASSLTDSAWSSGNTIYF	TGCGCCAGCAGCCTAACAGACAGCGCTTGGAGCTCTGGAAACACCATATATTTT
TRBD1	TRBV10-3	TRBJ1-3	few	CAVSQGASGNTIYF	TGTGCCGTCTCCCAGGGGGCGTCTGGAAACACCATATATTTT